This T cell receptor beta chain derives from a study of identical twins. One entry per CDR3 protein, called by TCRdb with MiXCR from the 5' RACE reads. The table shows about 280,000 distinct CDR3 sequences, with less than 9% occurring only once. The CDR3 consists of 15 residues. Between the trimmed V and J ends, which lost 3 bases and 10 bases, there was a span of 16 bases. Many counts were recorded for this clonotype. The sample also formed part of further work on yellow fever vaccine responses in identical twins.

The V and J genes are TRBV12-3 or TRBV12-4 and TRBJ1-6; D perhaps matches TRBD1 (5 bases). The sequence was obtained from a woman aged 18-29 years in good health. The sequenced sample was memory (CD45RO+) T cells sorted from blood. CDR3: CASSLGQGGGSPLHF. In DNA, the CDR3 is TGTGCCAGCAGTTTGGGGCAGGGAGGAGGATCACCCCTCCACTTT.